These 18 T cell receptor beta chains were all obtained from the same sample, sequenced in a study of cytomegalovirus exposure and HLA in healthy donors. PCR involved 60 Vbeta and 13 Jbeta primers. Produced via immunoSEQ multiplex PCR; TCRdb's table is partial and in-frame only. This sample has around 120,000 clones, with 70% to 85% found just once. Sequenced material: PBMCs. The receptors were gathered from a boy aged 2 to 10 in good health and CMV-seronegative.

The rearrangement links TRBV7-9 to TRBJ1-4, with TRBD1 identical over 8 bases. CDR1 is SEHNR, CDR2 FQNEAQ, per germline (reference sequence). Germline trimming cut 0 bases from V and 8 bases from J; bases unmatched to any gene: 5. This CDR3 has 15 residues. The CDR3 sequence: CASSLAQGAGEKLFF. Written as DNA, the CDR3 is TGTGCCAGCAGCTTAGCGCAGGGGGCAGGGGAAAAACTGTTTTTT.

This CDR3 is CASRTGGTTNYGYTF. DNA of the CDR3: TGTGCCAGCAGGACAGGGGGCACTACTAACTATGGCTACACCTTC. The chain employs TRBV28 and TRBJ1-2; the match to TRBD1 covers 10 bases. Germline trimming cut 6 bases from V and 0 bases from J; bases unmatched to any gene: 4. There are 15 residues in the CDR3. Germline CDR1 and CDR2: MDHEN and SYDVKM.

The chain recombines TRBV6-5 with TRBJ2-7, with D possibly matching TRBD1 (6 bases). This CDR3 region has 14 residues. V lost 5 bases, J lost 7 bases, and 18 bases lay in between. CDR1 and CDR2 from the germline V gene are MNHEY and SVGAGI. CDR3 region: CASSARGPLGEQYF. The CDR3 region has the DNA TGTGCCAGCAGTGCCAGGGGTCCCCTAGGGGAGCAGTACTTC.

The chain carries TRBV7-3 and TRBJ1-2; 8 bases align to TRBD1. CDR3 length: 13 residues. J was trimmed by 6 bases and V by 4 bases; bases with no gene match: 4. The germline CDR1 and CDR2 sequences are SGHTA and FQGTGA. The CDR3 reads CASSSTGEDGYTF. The CDR3 DNA is TGTGCCAGCAGCTCGACAGGGGAGGATGGCTACACCTTC.

The rearrangement uses TRBV18 and TRBJ1-1; TRBD1 aligns across 7 bases. Germline trimming cut 3 bases from V and 4 bases from J; bases unmatched to any gene: 8. The CDR3 is 15 amino acids. Germline CDR1 is KGHSH and CDR2 is LQKENI. CDR3 sequence: CASSPQTGSGTEAFF. The CDR3 nucleotides are TGTGCCAGCTCACCCCAGACAGGGTCCGGCACTGAAGCTTTCTTT.

This clone was seen only a few times. The rearrangement joins TRBV4-3 to TRBJ1-1; TRBD1 matches 7 bases. The CDR3 contains 14 residues. Looked up from germline, CDR1 is LGHNA and CDR2 is YSLEER. The junction had 10 bases not matched to a gene; V was cut back by 2 bases and J by 10 bases. This CDR3 reads CASSQTSGGTGAFF. CDR3 DNA: TGCGCCAGCAGCCAAACCTCAGGGGGGACGGGAGCTTTCTTT.

This clone was seen once. The chain recombines TRBV29-1 with TRBJ2-3; 10 bases map to TRBD1. Unmatched junction bases numbered 10, after V lost 7 bases and J lost 6 bases. Germline assignment: CDR1 SQVTM and CDR2 ANQGSEA. The CDR3 covers 14 residues. The DNA of the CDR3 is TGCAGCGGGGAACTGACAGGGGGCGTTGATACGCAGTATTTT. It translates to CSGELTGGVDTQYF.

The CDR3 loop reads CARSSSLTGILTEAFF. The CDR3 DNA reads TGTGCCAGAAGCTCATCCCTGACAGGGATTTTGACTGAAGCTTTCTTT. The chain couples TRBV5-3 to TRBJ1-1; 7 positions match TRBD1. TRBV5-3 counts as an open reading frame of uncertain function. Trimming cost V 3 bases and J 5 bases; bases outside gene matches: 13. CDR3 length: 16 amino acids.

The rearrangement uses TRBV5-1 and TRBJ2-3; D perhaps matches TRBD2 (5 bases). The CDR3 is made up of 13 amino acids. The germline V gene encodes CDR1 SGHRS and CDR2 YFSETQ. Trimming took off 4 bases at V and 2 bases at J, with 8 bases between the two ends. This CDR3 is CASSGLPTDTQYF. The CDR3 nucleotides read TGCGCCAGCAGCGGACTCCCCACAGATACGCAGTATTTT.

With respect to this clone: Mismatch with germline at one junction end may stem from a read error. The chain couples TRBV7-2 to TRBJ1-4, with TRBD1 as a possible D gene (5 bases). There are 14 residues in the CDR3. Germline CDR1 and CDR2: SGHTA and FQGNSA. The CDR3 protein is CASTLGETNEKLFF. CDR3 bases: TGTGCCAGCACCTTAGGGGAGACTAATGAAAAACTGTTTTTT. Full variable domain (outside the CDR3, taken from reference TRBV7-2 and TRBJ1-4): GAGVSQSPSNKVTEKGKDVELRCDPISGHTALYWYRQSLGQGLEFLIYFQGNSAPDKSGLPSDRFSAERTGGSVSTLTIQRTQQEDSAVYLCASTLGETNEKLFFGSGTQLSVL.

This clone was recorded only once. The chain recombines TRBV6-1 with TRBJ1-5, with 9 nucleotides matching TRBD1. Germline trimming cut 4 bases from V and 5 bases from J; bases unmatched to any gene: 15. Looked up from germline, CDR1 is MNHNS and CDR2 is SASEGT. The CDR3 runs to 18 residues. In DNA, the CDR3 is TGTGCCAGCAGTGTCCGACCGACAGGGGGGTCGGGGTATCAGCCCCAGCATTTT. It is translated as CASSVRPTGGSGYQPQHF.

Note on this clone: Other DNA sequences in this sample translate to the same CDR3. CDR3 sequence reads: CASSPLGLAGVNEQFF. The CDR3 coding sequence is TGTGCCAGCAGTCCCCTAGGACTAGCGGGAGTTAATGAGCAGTTCTTC. The J gene is TRBJ2-1, the V gene TRBV27; 13 nucleotides line up with TRBD2. V gave up 5 bases and J gave up 7 bases; unmatched junction bases: 8. The CDR3 extends over 16 amino acids. Germline CDR1 and CDR2: MNHEY and SMNVEV (reference sequence).

CDR3 residues: CASGRVAEETQYF. In nucleotides, the CDR3 is TGTGCCAGCGGGAGGGTAGCGGAAGAGACCCAGTACTTC. The rearrangement uses TRBV6-5 and TRBJ2-5; 7 bases fit TRBD2. Trimming took 8 bases from V and 3 from J; bases not matched to a gene: 6. CDR1 and CDR2 (germline): MNHEY, SVGAGI. This CDR3 spans 13 amino acids.

The chain joins TRBV28 to TRBJ2-5; 7 positions match TRBD2. With 4 bases clipped from V and 5 bases from J, the junction kept 10 bases outside the gene matches. From germline, CDR1 is MDHEN and CDR2 SYDVKM. The CDR3 length is 15 residues. The chain's CDR3 is CASSSRAGVWETQYF. The CDR3 DNA is TGTGCCAGCAGTTCTAGGGCGGGAGTATGGGAGACCCAGTACTTC.

The V gene is TRBV5-8, the J gene TRBJ1-2; no firm D call. The germline V and J ends were trimmed by 0 bases and 7 bases, with 13 bases remaining between them. The CDR3 length is 14 residues. Germline V gene data show CDR1 as SGHTS and CDR2 as YDEGEE. CDR3 nucleotide sequence: TGTGCCAGCAGCTTGGCGGGTGCTGTTGGTGGCTACACCTTC. This gives the protein CASSLAGAVGGYTF.

The chain has TRBV4-2 and TRBJ2-1, with D possibly TRBD1 on 6 matching bases. The CDR3 sequence is 15 residues long. The V gene's germline CDR1 is LGHNA and CDR2 YNFKEQ. The V end was cut by 2 bases, the J end by 11 bases, with 19 bases between. CDR3 residues: CASSQIQGEAKKQFF. The CDR3 coding sequence is TGTGCCAGCAGCCAAATACAGGGAGAGGCAAAAAAGCAGTTCTTC.

This clone was seen once. The chain combines TRBV11-3 with TRBJ2-1, with D maybe TRBD2 (7 bases). Trimming stripped 2 bases from V and 5 bases from J, with 16 bases between. The CDR3 length is 16 residues. The V gene's germline CDR1 is SGHNT and CDR2 YENEEA. The CDR3 reads CASSLLAGAANNEQFF. The CDR3 region has the DNA TGTGCCAGCAGCTTACTTGCGGGGGCCGCGAACAATGAGCAGTTCTTC.

The chain couples TRBV19 to TRBJ2-5; possibly TRBD2 for D (6 bases). Trimming removed 3 bases at V and 1 base at J, with 12 bases between. The CDR3 runs 15 residues. The germline gives CDR1 LNHDA, CDR2 SQIVND (reference sequence). This CDR3 is CASSMDYQFQETQYF. For the CDR3, the DNA is TGTGCCAGTAGTATGGACTACCAGTTCCAAGAGACCCAGTACTTC.